The 29 T cell receptor beta chains listed next were all sequenced from one sample in a study of blood T cell repertoires in COVID-19. Generated by immunoSEQ multiplex PCR, the TCRdb table keeps only in-frame clones and is missing some. The table has 200,000 or so clones, approximately 86% seen once. Sequencing input: peripheral blood. The origin of the receptors is a man in his sixties or seventies with active or convalescent COVID-19.

V is TRBV30 and J is TRBJ1-5; 7 bases are shared with TRBD1. This CDR3 has 15 amino acids. CDR1 and CDR2 from the germline V gene are GTSNPN and SVGIG (reference sequence). V shed 3 bases, J shed 0 bases, and the junction held 5 bases outside the gene matches. Written as DNA, the CDR3 is TGTGCCTGGAGAGACAGGGTTTTTAGCAATCAGCCCCAGCATTTT. Translation gives CAWRDRVFSNQPQHF.

V gene TRBV7-2 combines with J gene TRBJ2-7; TRBD2 aligns across 15 bases. Trimming removed 0 bases from V and 7 bases from J; junction bases left unmatched: 19. Germline lookup yields CDR1 SGHTA and CDR2 FQGNSA. The CDR3 runs to 21 residues. DNA of the CDR3: TGTGCCAGCAGCTTAGCCTTGCCATTGGGACTAGCGGGAGGAGAGGACTTTGAGCAGTACTTC. Its protein product is CASSLALPLGLAGGEDFEQYF.

The V call is TRBV27, the J call TRBJ2-7; D gene ambiguous. Per the germline V gene, CDR1 is MNHEY and CDR2 is SMNVEV (reference sequence). V lost 4 bases to trimming and J lost 0 bases, with 7 bases between them. CDR3 length: 13 residues. The CDR3 sequence is CASSSRSSYEQYF. The CDR3 DNA follows: TGTGCCAGCAGTTCGAGGAGCTCCTACGAGCAGTACTTC.

CDR3 coding DNA: TGTGCCAGTAGTATGGGACAGGGGGCAGGGAACACTGAAGCTTTCTTT. This encodes CASSMGQGAGNTEAFF. The chain employs TRBV19 and TRBJ1-1; 12 bases are a match to TRBD1. V gave up 3 bases and J gave up 1 base; unmatched junction bases: 3. The CDR3 covers 16 residues. Germline lookup yields CDR1 LNHDA and CDR2 SQIVND (reference sequence). Looking up the rest from reference TRBV19 and TRBJ1-1 gives the full variable domain: DGGITQSPKYLFRKEGQNVTLSCEQNLNHDAMYWYRQDPGQGLRLIYYSQIVNDFQKGDIAEGYSVSREKKESFPLTVTSAQKNPTAFYLCASSMGQGAGNTEAFFGQGTRLTVV.

This chain uses TRBV7-2 with TRBJ2-7; no firm D call. Trimming took off 4 bases at V and 2 bases at J, with 15 bases between the two ends. Germline V gene lookup returns CDR1 SGHTA and CDR2 FQGNSA. This CDR3 is 15 amino acids long. The CDR3 sequence is CASSSVPLGTYEQYF. DNA for the CDR3: TGTGCCAGCAGCTCAGTACCGCTTGGCACCTACGAGCAGTACTTC.

The CDR3 reads CASSAGRGYEQYF. CDR3 DNA: TGTGCCAGCAGTGCGGGCAGGGGCTACGAGCAGTACTTC. This chain links TRBV27 with TRBJ2-7, with a tentative D call TRBD1 (6 bases). Germline CDR1 and CDR2: MNHEY and SMNVEV (reference sequence). Trimming left V 5 bases short and J 3 bases short, with 11 bases between. The CDR3 runs 13 residues.

CDR3 bases: TGTGCCAGCAGCGCCTGGGAGCGGGGGGCAGATACGCAGTATTTT. Protein: CASSAWERGADTQYF. The chain is built from TRBV2 and TRBJ2-3; TRBD2 agrees at 9 bases. CDR1 is SNHLY, CDR2 FYNNEI, per germline. This CDR3 region has 15 residues. The V gene end was trimmed by 6 bases and the J gene end by 4 bases; junction bases not matched to a gene: 8.

The chain has TRBV23-1 and TRBJ1-5, with D unresolved. TRBV23-1 is identified as an open reading frame with a role that is uncertain. There are 15 residues in the CDR3. V was clipped by 0 bases and J by 6 bases, with 12 bases between them. In DNA form, the CDR3 reads TGCGCCAGCAGTCAATCTGGGAGGGTCTTTCAGCCCCAGCATTTT. It translates to CASSQSGRVFQPQHF.

The V call is TRBV30, the J call TRBJ1-6; 11 positions agree with TRBD1. The CDR3 contains 15 residues. V was pared by 3 bases and J by 7 bases, with 5 bases of the junction left unmatched. From germline, CDR1 is GTSNPN and CDR2 SVGIG (reference sequence). The DNA of the CDR3 is TGTGCCTGGAGGGACAGGGGGCGCAGAAATTCACCCCTCCACTTT. Its protein is CAWRDRGRRNSPLHF.

This clone came up a few times. The chain has TRBV30 and TRBJ1-4; TRBD1 might be the D (5 bases). This CDR3 contains 15 residues. CDR1 is GTSNPN, CDR2 SVGIG, per germline (reference sequence). The V and J ends lost 3 bases and 7 bases respectively, with 18 bases between them. In DNA, the CDR3 is TGTGCCTGGAGGAGACAGCGAAGGCTGGGTGAAAAACTGTTTTTT. Protein sequence: CAWRRQRRLGEKLFF.

The J gene is TRBJ2-1, the V gene TRBV7-9, with D possibly matching TRBD2 (6 bases). The CDR3 consists of 15 residues. Germline V CDR1 and CDR2: SEHNR, FQNEAQ (reference sequence). The ends were cut back, 1 base at V and 1 base at J, with 8 bases in the middle. As DNA, the CDR3 is TGTGCCAGCAGCTTAGTGGGGGGTTCCTACAATGAGCAGTTCTTC. As protein: CASSLVGGSYNEQFF.

The CDR3 nucleotides are TGTGCCTGGACCAGTGAAGCTAACTATGGCTACACCTTC. Protein: CAWTSEANYGYTF. V is TRBV30 and J is TRBJ1-2; D is uncertain. Trimming took 4 bases from V and 0 from J, leaving 9 bases between them. Germline V CDR1 and CDR2: GTSNPN, SVGIG (reference sequence). There are 13 residues in the CDR3.

The chain employs TRBV14 and TRBJ2-1; tentatively, D is TRBD2 (6 bases). This CDR3 spans 14 amino acids. CDR1 SGHDN and CDR2 FVKESK come from the germline V gene. The V gene lost 0 bases and the J gene lost 7 bases, with 10 bases spanning the gap. CDR3 region: CASSQESGVNEQFF. In nucleotides, the CDR3 is TGTGCCAGCAGCCAAGAATCGGGGGTGAATGAGCAGTTCTTC. The full variable domain, with the rest looked up from reference TRBV14 and TRBJ2-1, is EAGVTQFPSHSVIEKGQTVTLRCDPISGHDNLYWYRRVMGKEIKFLLHFVKESKQDESGMPNNRFLAERTGGTYSTLKVQPAELEDSGVYFCASSQESGVNEQFFGPGTRLTVL.

This chain connects TRBV19 to TRBJ1-2; D might be TRBD1 (6 bases). The V end lost 9 bases, the J end lost 6 bases, and 17 bases lay between the germline ends. This CDR3 contains 13 residues. The V gene's germline CDR1 is LNHDA and CDR2 SQIVND (reference sequence). This CDR3 is CASKKDRIDGYTF. As DNA, the CDR3 is TGTGCCAGCAAAAAGGACAGAATTGATGGCTACACCTTC.

The chain combines TRBV28 with TRBJ2-3; 8 bases are a match to TRBD2. The CDR3 contains 15 residues. The germline gives CDR1 MDHEN, CDR2 SYDVKM. With 7 bases clipped from V and 2 bases from J, the junction kept 8 bases outside the gene matches. This chain's CDR3 is CASTPGGGPTDTQYF. In DNA form, the CDR3 reads TGTGCCAGCACCCCAGGCGGGGGGCCCACAGATACGCAGTATTTT.

The J gene is TRBJ2-1, the V gene TRBV6-2 or TRBV6-3; 14 bases fit TRBD2. After removal of 0 bases from V and 0 bases from J, the junction contained 4 bases not matched to a gene. The germline gives CDR1 MNHEY, CDR2 SVGEGT. The CDR3 length is 19 residues. For the CDR3, the DNA is TGTGCCAGCAGTTACTCGGGACTAGCGGGAGAATACTCCTACAATGAGCAGTTCTTC. Amino acid sequence: CASSYSGLAGEYSYNEQFF.

This chain uses TRBV2 with TRBJ1-1; TRBD1 is a possible D gene (5 bases). Germline V gene data show CDR1 as SNHLY and CDR2 as FYNNEI. The length of the CDR3 is 15 residues. Trimming pared 6 bases from V and 2 bases from J, leaving 16 bases between. The CDR3 spells CASRALDRPNTEAFF. CDR3 nucleotide sequence: TGTGCCAGCAGAGCTTTAGACAGACCAAACACTGAAGCTTTCTTT.

CDR3 DNA: TGTGCCAGCTCACCACAGGGGCGGGGTGAGCAGTACTTC. Translated, it gives CASSPQGRGEQYF. The V call is TRBV18, the J call TRBJ2-7, with D perhaps TRBD2 (6 bases). Germline CDR1 reads KGHSH; CDR2 reads LQKENI. This CDR3 comprises 13 residues. V was cut by 1 base and J by 7 bases, with 11 bases left in between.

This clone was found once. V usage is TRBV11-2 and J usage is TRBJ2-7; no clear D gene. The CDR3 contains 13 residues. Trimming stripped 0 bases from V and 5 bases from J, with 8 bases between. Germline loops: CDR1 SGHAT, CDR2 FQNNGV. The CDR3 sequence: CASSLDQVNEQYF. The CDR3 DNA is TGTGCCAGCAGCTTAGATCAGGTTAACGAGCAGTACTTC. Filled out from reference TRBV11-2 and TRBJ2-7, the complete variable domain reads EAGVAQSPRYKIIEKRQSVAFWCNPISGHATLYWYQQILGQGPKLLIQFQNNGVVDDSQLPKDRFSAERLKGVDSTLKIQPAKLEDSAVYLCASSLDQVNEQYFGPGTRLTVT.

This rearrangement joins TRBV7-2 to TRBJ1-1; tentative D call: TRBD1 (6 bases). Trimming stripped 5 bases from V and 9 bases from J, with 19 bases between. The CDR3 has 14 amino acids. Germline lookup yields CDR1 SGHTA and CDR2 FQGNSA. The DNA of the CDR3 is TGTGCCAGCAGCCCACTGCAGGGGAATCTTCAAGCTTTCTTT. Its translation: CASSPLQGNLQAFF.

The V and J genes are TRBV10-3 and TRBJ1-3; D uncertain. Germline CDR1 and CDR2: ENHRY and SYGVKD. The CDR3 contains 14 residues. V lost 5 bases and J lost 0, with 8 bases in between. This CDR3 is CAISRTDSGNTIYF. The CDR3, as DNA: TGTGCCATCAGTCGGACTGACTCTGGAAACACCATATATTTT.

The rearrangement joins TRBV30 to TRBJ2-1; TRBD2 is a possible D gene (7 bases). V lost 5 bases, J lost 4 bases, and 12 bases lay in between. The germline V gene encodes CDR1 GTSNPN and CDR2 SVGIG (reference sequence). CDR3 length: 13 residues. The CDR3 reads CAWGGDIYNEQFF. In nucleotides, the CDR3 is TGTGCCTGGGGGGGGGACATATACAATGAGCAGTTCTTC.

The V and J genes are TRBV7-2 and TRBJ1-6, with D perhaps matching TRBD1 (5 bases). Germline CDR1 SGHTA, CDR2 FQGNSA. The V gene lost 5 bases and the J gene lost 9 bases, with 20 bases spanning the gap. CDR3 length: 16 amino acids. The CDR3 protein is CASSPYGRGVGSPLHF. DNA for the CDR3: TGTGCCAGCAGCCCCTACGGACGGGGGGTTGGTTCACCCCTCCACTTT.

The sample holds a few counts of this clone. The V gene is TRBV7-2, the J gene TRBJ2-1; 9 bases agree with TRBD2. V shed 5 bases, J shed 3 bases, and the junction held 5 bases outside the gene matches. Germline CDR1 is SGHTA and CDR2 is FQGNSA. The CDR3 is 15 amino acids. The CDR3 region is CASSRSSGIYNEQFF. The CDR3 DNA reads as TGTGCCAGCAGCAGATCTAGCGGGATCTACAATGAGCAGTTCTTC. The full variable domain, with the rest looked up from reference TRBV7-2 and TRBJ2-1, is GAGVSQSPSNKVTEKGKDVELRCDPISGHTALYWYRQSLGQGLEFLIYFQGNSAPDKSGLPSDRFSAERTGGSVSTLTIQRTQQEDSAVYLCASSRSSGIYNEQFFGPGTRLTVL.

This chain connects TRBV3-1 (or the pseudogene TRBV3-2) to TRBJ2-7; TRBD2 aligns across 7 bases. Looked up from germline, CDR1 is LGHDT and CDR2 is YNNKEL (reference sequence). V trimming: 2 bases; J trimming: 7 bases; junction bases outside the gene matches: 11. The CDR3 has 15 amino acids. CDR3 in amino acids: CASSQLSGSREEQYF. The CDR3 DNA follows: TGTGCCAGCAGCCAACTTAGCGGGTCTCGAGAGGAGCAGTACTTC.

V gene TRBV30 combines with J gene TRBJ1-6; TRBD1 agrees at 7 bases. In germline, CDR1 is GTSNPN, CDR2 SVGIG (reference sequence). The CDR3 is 14 amino acids. V shed 4 bases, J shed 7 bases, and the junction held 7 bases outside the gene matches. CDR3 sequence: CAWIIRGRNSPLHF. The CDR3 DNA follows: TGTGCCTGGATCATCAGGGGGAGAAATTCACCCCTCCACTTT.

This chain connects TRBV28 to TRBJ1-2; 7 nucleotides match TRBD1. The trim removed 6 bases at V and 4 bases at J, leaving 14 bases unmatched. Germline V gene sequence: CDR1 MDHEN, CDR2 SYDVKM. The CDR3 runs to 16 residues. The CDR3 bases are TGTGCCAGCAGGACAGGGTTGCTCCTACTGGGCTATGGCTACACCTTC. This translates into CASRTGLLLLGYGYTF.

With regard to this clone: The identical CDR3 is also encoded by other nucleotide sequences in the sample. The CDR3 region has the DNA TGTGCCAGCAGCTTAGGTCGGGGGGGACGTGAGACCCAGTACTTC. Its protein product is CASSLGRGGRETQYF. V is TRBV7-2 and J is TRBJ2-5; 8 nucleotides align to TRBD2. Germline CDR1 SGHTA, CDR2 FQGNSA. The CDR3 consists of 15 residues. J gave up 5 bases and V 1 base, and 6 bases lay outside the gene matches.

The chain carries TRBV6-5 and TRBJ2-7, with a tentative D call TRBD2 (6 bases). The CDR3 extends over 12 amino acids. Germline loops: CDR1 MNHEY, CDR2 SVGAGI. V was pared by 5 bases and J by 7 bases, with 12 bases between. CDR3 nucleotides: TGTGCCAGCAGTCCCTCGGGGGTTGAGCAGTACTTC. It translates to CASSPSGVEQYF.